Listed below are T cell receptor beta chains from one sample, sequenced in a study of control samples from healthy donors and cancer patients. Sequencing used immunoSEQ multiplex PCR; TCRdb keeps in-frame clones, though not all of them. The data hold approximately 150,000 clones, with 90% to 95% observed a single time. The sequencing input was blood. The receptors derive from a man aged 35-49 years in good health. Each CDR3 is given with its conserved first and last residue. Each record gives: V gene, clone size, D gene, J gene, CDR3 DNA, CDR3 protein. A D gene is named only where the DNA matches it firmly. The size field is filled for only some rows; it gives once, few, many or a size class.

TRBV10-2	.	TRBD2	TRBJ2-7	TGCGCCAGCAGTGATCAAGCGGGAGGCGGATACGAGCAGTACTTC	CASSDQAGGGYEQYF
TRBV24-1	.	TRBD2	TRBJ2-1	TGTGCCACCAGTGATCTGGGACTAGCGGGAGGATCCTACAATGAGCAGTTCTTC	CATSDLGLAGGSYNEQFF
TRBV3-1/TRBV3-2	.	TRBD2	TRBJ2-2	TGTGCCAGCAGCTTCTCCGGGACTAGCGGTTACACCGGGGAGCTGTTTTTT	CASSFSGTSGYTGELFF
TRBV29-1	.	TRBD1	TRBJ1-3	TGCAGCGTTGAAAGTTGGGCAGGGGGCCCTGGAAACACCATATATTTT	CSVESWAGGPGNTIYF
TRBV6-6	.	.	TRBJ1-5	TGTGCCAGCAGTCTGGACAGAACAAGCAATCAGCCCCAGCATTTT	CASSLDRTSNQPQHF
TRBV7-2	once	TRBD2	TRBJ2-4	TGTGCCAGCAGCACTCCCGCGGGGGGGCCAGCCAAAAACATTCAGTACTTC	CASSTPAGGPAKNIQYF
TRBV5-4	.	.	TRBJ2-6	TGTGCCAGCAGCCCGGTGAACTCTGGGGCCAACGTCCTGACTTTC	CASSPVNSGANVLTF
TRBV7-8	.	.	TRBJ1-1	TGTGCCAGCACCTTTTCAGGGTACACTGAAGCTTTCTTT	CASTFSGYTEAFF
TRBV5-5	once	.	TRBJ1-5	TGTGCCAGCAGCTTGACATCTTATAGCAATCAGCCCCAGCATTTT	CASSLTSYSNQPQHF
TRBV5-5	few	TRBD1	TRBJ2-3	TGTGCCAGCAGCCCGGGACAGGGCCCTGGGTTGGGCACAGATACGCAGTATTTT	CASSPGQGPGLGTDTQYF
TRBV6-5	once	TRBD1	TRBJ1-2	TGTGCCAGCAGTTACGGACAGGGGGCTGGCTACACCTTC	CASSYGQGAGYTF
TRBV11-2	.	TRBD1	TRBJ2-1	TGTGCCAGCAGCTGGGGACAGGGGGCGCAGTTCTTC	CASSWGQGAQFF
TRBV27	.	.	TRBJ1-4	TGTGCCAGCGCCAGGTTGGCGGGTGAAAAACTGTTTTTT	CASARLAGEKLFF
TRBV10-3	.	.	TRBJ1-1	TGTGCCATCAGTACTACATTCGACACTGAAGCTTTCTTT	CAISTTFDTEAFF
TRBV19	.	.	TRBJ1-3	TGTGCCAGTAGTACAGGGCATGCCTCTGGAAACACCATATATTTT	CASSTGHASGNTIYF
TRBV4-1	.	.	TRBJ1-1	TGCGCCAGCAGCCCCGGACCAACGACAACCAACACTGAAGCTTTCTTT	CASSPGPTTTNTEAFF
TRBV2	.	TRBD1	TRBJ2-7	TGTGCCAGCAGCACGGACAGGGAAATAGAAGGGTCGATTCCCTACGAGCAGTACTTC	CASSTDREIEGSIPYEQYF